This T cell receptor (beta chain) is from a study of follicular helper T cells after annual influenza vaccination. Regarding the study as a whole: Day 7 ICOS+CD38+ clones were most often found later in ICOS-CD38- cTfh cells.

CDR3 length: 15 residues. Germline V lookup: CDR1 MDHEN, CDR2 SYDVKM. The V gene end was trimmed by 8 bases and the J gene end by 6 bases; junction bases not matched to a gene: 12. Specified time point: 2015-2016 season, 7 days after influenza vaccination. TCRB sequencing was done at Survey resolution level. The data were produced by immunoSEQ multiplex PCR, yet TCRdb's version contains in-frame clones alone and is incomplete. The top ten clones hold approximately 0.69% of a sample with 6,500 to 8,000 clones, roughly 88% of them seen once. Remarks on this clone: Its cognate antigen is unknown.

The sequence was obtained from an adult who received the influenza vaccine. The rearrangement joins TRBV28 to TRBJ2-1; 8 bases are shared with TRBD2. The material was CXCR5+ CD38- circulating T follicular helper cells from blood, obtained 7 days after influenza vaccination. Subset described: circulating Tfh, non-naive CD4+CXCR5+PD-1+ (ICOS+CD38+ or ICOS-CD38-). This CDR3 is CASVVMGLAGNEQFF. Here the CDR3 DNA reads TGTGCCAGCGTGGTAATGGGGCTAGCGGGCAATGAGCAGTTCTTC.